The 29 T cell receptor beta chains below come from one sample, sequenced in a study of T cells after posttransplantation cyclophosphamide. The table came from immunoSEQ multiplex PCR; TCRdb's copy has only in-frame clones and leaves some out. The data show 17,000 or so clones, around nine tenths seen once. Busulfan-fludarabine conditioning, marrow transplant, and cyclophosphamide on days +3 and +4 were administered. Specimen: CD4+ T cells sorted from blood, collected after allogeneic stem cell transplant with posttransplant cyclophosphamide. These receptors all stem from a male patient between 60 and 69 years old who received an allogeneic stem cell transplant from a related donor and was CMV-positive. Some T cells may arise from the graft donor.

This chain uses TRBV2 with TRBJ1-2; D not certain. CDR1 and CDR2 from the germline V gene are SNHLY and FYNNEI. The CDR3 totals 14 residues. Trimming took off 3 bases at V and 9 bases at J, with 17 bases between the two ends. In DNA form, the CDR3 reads TGTGCCAGCAGTGATTGGGCGCCCCGCGAGAGCTACACCTTC. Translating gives CASSDWAPRESYTF.

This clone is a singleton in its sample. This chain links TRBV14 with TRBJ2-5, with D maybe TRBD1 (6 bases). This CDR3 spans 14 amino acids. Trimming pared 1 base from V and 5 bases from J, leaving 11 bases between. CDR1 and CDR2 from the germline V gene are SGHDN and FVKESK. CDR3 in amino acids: CASSQGPRGETQYF. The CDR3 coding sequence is TGTGCCAGCAGCCAAGGACCGAGGGGGGAGACCCAGTACTTC.

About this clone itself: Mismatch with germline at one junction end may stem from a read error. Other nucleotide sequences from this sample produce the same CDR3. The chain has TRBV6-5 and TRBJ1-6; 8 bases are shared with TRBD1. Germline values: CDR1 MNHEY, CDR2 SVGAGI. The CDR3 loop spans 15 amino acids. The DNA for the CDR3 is TGTGCCAGCAGTTATGGGACAGGAGGGAATTCCCCCCTCCACTTT. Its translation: CASSYGTGGNSPLHF.

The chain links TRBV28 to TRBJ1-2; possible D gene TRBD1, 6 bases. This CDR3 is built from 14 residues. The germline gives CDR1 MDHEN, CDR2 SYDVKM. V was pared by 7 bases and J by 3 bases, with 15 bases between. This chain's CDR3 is CASTLGNRDYGYTF. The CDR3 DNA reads TGTGCCAGCACACTGGGTAACAGGGACTATGGCTACACCTTC.

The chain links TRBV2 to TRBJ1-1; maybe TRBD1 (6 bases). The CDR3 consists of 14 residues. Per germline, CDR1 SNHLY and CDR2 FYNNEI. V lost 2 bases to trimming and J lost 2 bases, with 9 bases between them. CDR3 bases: TGTGCCAGCAGTGAACAGGGGCCAAACACTGAAGCTTTCTTT. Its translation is CASSEQGPNTEAFF.

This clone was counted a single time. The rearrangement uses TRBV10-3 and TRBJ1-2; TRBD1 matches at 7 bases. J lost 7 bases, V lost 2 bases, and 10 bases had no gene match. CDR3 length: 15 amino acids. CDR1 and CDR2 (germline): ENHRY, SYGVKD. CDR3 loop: CAISENADREVGYTF. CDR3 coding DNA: TGTGCCATCAGTGAGAATGCAGACAGGGAAGTTGGCTACACCTTC.

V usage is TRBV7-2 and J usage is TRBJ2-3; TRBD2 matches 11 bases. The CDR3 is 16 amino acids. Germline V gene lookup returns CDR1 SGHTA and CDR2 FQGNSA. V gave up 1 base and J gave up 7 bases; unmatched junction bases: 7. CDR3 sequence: CASSLVAGGLSYTQYF. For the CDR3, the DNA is TGTGCCAGCAGCTTAGTAGCGGGGGGGCTCTCCTATACGCAGTATTTT.

CDR3 in DNA: TGTGCCAGCAGCTTCGAAGGGGGGGGTAGGTTTTCAGTCGACGGCTACACCTTC. Amino acid sequence: CASSFEGGGRFSVDGYTF. The rearrangement joins TRBV7-9 to TRBJ1-2, with D possibly matching TRBD1 (6 bases). In germline, CDR1 is SEHNR, CDR2 FQNEAQ (reference sequence). V was cut by 3 bases and J by 8 bases, with 28 bases left in between. CDR3 length: 18 amino acids.

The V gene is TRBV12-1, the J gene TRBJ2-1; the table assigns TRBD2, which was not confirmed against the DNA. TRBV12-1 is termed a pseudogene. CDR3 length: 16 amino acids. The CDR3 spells CASSALTSGAFNEQFF. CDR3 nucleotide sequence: TGTGCCAGCAGCGCCCTGACTAGCGGGGCGTTTAATGAGCAGTTCTTC.

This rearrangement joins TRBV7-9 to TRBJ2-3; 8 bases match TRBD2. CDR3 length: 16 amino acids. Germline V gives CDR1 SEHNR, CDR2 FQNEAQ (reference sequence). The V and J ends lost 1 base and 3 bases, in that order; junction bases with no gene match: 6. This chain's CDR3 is CASSLGFSGGTDTQYF. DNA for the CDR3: TGTGCCAGCAGCTTAGGGTTCAGCGGGGGAACAGATACGCAGTATTTT.

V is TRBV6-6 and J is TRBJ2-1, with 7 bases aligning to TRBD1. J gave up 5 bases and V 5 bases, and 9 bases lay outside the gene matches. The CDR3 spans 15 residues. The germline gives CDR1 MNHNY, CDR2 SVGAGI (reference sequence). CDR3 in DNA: TGTGCCAGCAGTCGCGGACAGGAGACCAACAATGAGCAGTTCTTC. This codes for CASSRGQETNNEQFF.

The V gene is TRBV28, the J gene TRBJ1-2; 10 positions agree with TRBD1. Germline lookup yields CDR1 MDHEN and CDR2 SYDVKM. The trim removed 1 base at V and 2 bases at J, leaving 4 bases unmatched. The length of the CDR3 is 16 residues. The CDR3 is CASSLLGGQGNYGYTF. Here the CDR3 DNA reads TGTGCCAGCAGTTTATTAGGGGGACAGGGGAACTATGGCTACACCTTC.

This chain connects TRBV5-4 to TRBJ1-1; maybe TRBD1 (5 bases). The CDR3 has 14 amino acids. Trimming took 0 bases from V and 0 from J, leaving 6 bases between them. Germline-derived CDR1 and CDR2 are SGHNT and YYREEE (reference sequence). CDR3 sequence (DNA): TGTGCCAGCAGCTTGGGACAGATGAACACTGAAGCTTTCTTT. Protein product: CASSLGQMNTEAFF.

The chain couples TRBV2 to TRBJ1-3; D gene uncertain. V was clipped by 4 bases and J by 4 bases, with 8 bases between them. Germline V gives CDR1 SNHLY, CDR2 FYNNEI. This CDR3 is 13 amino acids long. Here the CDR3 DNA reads TGTGCCAGCAGTGGAGGAGGCGGAAACACCATATATTTT. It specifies CASSGGGGNTIYF.

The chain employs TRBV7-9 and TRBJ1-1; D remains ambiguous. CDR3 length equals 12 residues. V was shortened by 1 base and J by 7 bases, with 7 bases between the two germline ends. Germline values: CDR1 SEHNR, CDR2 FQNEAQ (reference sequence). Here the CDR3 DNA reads TGTGCCAGCAGCTTAGTGGCAGGTGAAGCTTTCTTT. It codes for CASSLVAGEAFF.

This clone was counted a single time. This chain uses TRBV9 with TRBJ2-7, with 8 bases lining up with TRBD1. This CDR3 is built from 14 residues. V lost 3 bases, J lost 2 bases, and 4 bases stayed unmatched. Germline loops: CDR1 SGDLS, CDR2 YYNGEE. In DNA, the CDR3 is TGTGCCAGCAGCGCTTCGGGACAGGCCTACGAGCAGTACTTC. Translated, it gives CASSASGQAYEQYF.

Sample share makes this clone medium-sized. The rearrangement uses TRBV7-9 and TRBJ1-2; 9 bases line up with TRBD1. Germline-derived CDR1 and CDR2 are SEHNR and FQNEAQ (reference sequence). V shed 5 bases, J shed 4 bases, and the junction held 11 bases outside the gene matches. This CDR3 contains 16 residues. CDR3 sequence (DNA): TGTGCCAGCAGCCCAGGGGGAGGACAGGGGTCCTATGGCTACACCTTC. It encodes CASSPGGGQGSYGYTF.

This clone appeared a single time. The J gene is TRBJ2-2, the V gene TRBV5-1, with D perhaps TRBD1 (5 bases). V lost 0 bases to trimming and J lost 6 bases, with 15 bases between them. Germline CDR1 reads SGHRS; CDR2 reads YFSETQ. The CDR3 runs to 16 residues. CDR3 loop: CASSLDPREFSGELFF. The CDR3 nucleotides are TGCGCCAGCAGCTTGGACCCCAGGGAATTTTCCGGGGAGCTGTTTTTT.

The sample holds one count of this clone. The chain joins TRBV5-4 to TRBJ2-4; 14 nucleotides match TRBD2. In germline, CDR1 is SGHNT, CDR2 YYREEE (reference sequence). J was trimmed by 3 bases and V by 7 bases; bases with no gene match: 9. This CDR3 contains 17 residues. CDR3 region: CASGLAGGGLDKNIQYF. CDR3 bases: TGTGCCAGCGGACTAGCGGGGGGCGGATTGGACAAAAACATTCAGTACTTC.

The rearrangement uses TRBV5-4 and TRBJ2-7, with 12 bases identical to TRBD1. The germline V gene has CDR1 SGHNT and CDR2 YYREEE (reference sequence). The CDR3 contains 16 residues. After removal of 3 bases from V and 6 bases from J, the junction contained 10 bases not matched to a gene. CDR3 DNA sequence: TGTGCCAGCAGCTCCGGGACAGGGGGCCTGAGCGCCGAGCAGTACTTC. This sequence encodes CASSSGTGGLSAEQYF.

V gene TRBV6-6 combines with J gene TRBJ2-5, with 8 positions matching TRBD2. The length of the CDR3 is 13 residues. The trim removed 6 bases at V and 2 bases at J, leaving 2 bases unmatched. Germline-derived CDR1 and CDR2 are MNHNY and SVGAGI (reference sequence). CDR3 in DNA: TGTGCCAGCAGCTCTAGCGGGCAAGAGACCCAGTACTTC. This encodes CASSSSGQETQYF.

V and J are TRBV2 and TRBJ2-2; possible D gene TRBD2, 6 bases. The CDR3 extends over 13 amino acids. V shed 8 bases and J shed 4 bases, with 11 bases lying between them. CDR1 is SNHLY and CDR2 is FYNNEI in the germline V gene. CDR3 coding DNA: TGTGCCAGCCGACAAGCGGGCACCGGGGAGCTGTTTTTT. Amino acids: CASRQAGTGELFF.

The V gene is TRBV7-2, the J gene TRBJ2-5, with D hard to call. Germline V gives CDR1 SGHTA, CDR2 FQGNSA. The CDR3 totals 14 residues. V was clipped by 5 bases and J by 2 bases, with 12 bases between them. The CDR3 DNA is TGTGCCAGCAGCCTAAACGGGTGGCAAGAGACCCAGTACTTC. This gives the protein CASSLNGWQETQYF.

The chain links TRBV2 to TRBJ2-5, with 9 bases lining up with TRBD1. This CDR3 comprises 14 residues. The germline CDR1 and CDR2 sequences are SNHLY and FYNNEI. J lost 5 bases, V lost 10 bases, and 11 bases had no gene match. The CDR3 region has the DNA TGTGCCACTCAACGGGACAGGGCCGCGGAGACCCAGTACTTC. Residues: CATQRDRAAETQYF.

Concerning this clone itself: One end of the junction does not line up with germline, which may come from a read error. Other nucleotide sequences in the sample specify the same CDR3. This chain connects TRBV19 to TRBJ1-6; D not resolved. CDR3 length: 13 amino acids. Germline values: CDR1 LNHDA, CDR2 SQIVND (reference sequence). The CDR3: CASSITVNSPLHF. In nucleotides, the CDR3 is TGTGCCAGTAGTATTACGGTTAATTCCCCCCTCCACTTT. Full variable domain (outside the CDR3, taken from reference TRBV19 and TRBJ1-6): DGGITQSPKYLFRKEGQNVTLSCEQNLNHDAMYWYRQDPGQGLRLIYYSQIVNDFQKGDIAEGYSVSREKKESFPLTVTSAQKNPTAFYLCASSITVNSPLHFGNGTRLTVT.

CDR3: CASSHQRGYSGNTIYF. The CDR3 DNA reads as TGTGCCAGCAGCCACCAGCGGGGTTACTCTGGAAACACCATATATTTT. V gene TRBV7-8 combines with J gene TRBJ1-3; no clear D gene. CDR3 length: 16 residues. CDR1 SGHVS and CDR2 FQNEAQ come from the germline V gene. Trimming pared 5 bases from V and 0 bases from J, leaving 14 bases between.

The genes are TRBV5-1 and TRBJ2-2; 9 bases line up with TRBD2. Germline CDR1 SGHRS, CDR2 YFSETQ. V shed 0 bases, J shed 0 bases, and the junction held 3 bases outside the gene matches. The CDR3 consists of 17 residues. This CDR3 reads CASSLAGLATNTGELFF. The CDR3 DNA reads TGCGCCAGCAGCTTGGCTGGACTAGCGACGAACACCGGGGAGCTGTTTTTT.

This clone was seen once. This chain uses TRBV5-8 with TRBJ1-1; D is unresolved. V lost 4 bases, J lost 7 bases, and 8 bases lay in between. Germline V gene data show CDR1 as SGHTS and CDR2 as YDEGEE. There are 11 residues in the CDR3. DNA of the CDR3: TGTGCCAGCAGCCCCCAGTTTGAAGCTTTCTTT. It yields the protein CASSPQFEAFF.

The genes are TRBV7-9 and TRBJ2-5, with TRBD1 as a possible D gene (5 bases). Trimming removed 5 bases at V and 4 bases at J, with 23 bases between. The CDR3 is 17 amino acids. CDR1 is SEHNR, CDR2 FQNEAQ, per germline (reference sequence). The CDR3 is CASSPLLGRRVGETQYF. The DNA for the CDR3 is TGTGCCAGCAGCCCACTGCTGGGTCGCAGGGTCGGAGAGACCCAGTACTTC.